The 5 T cell receptor beta chains in this list originate from one sample, sequenced in a study of PD-1 blockade in mismatch repair-deficient tumors. Repertoires were generated with immunoSEQ multiplex PCR, while TCRdb's copy carries only in-frame clones and drops some. This table holds some 84,000 clones, more than 65% found once. Sequencing was performed on peripheral blood, taken 12 weeks after starting pembrolizumab. The receptors derive from an adult with mismatch repair-deficient cancer.

This clone was observed a single time. The V gene is TRBV5-1, the J gene TRBJ2-7; D might be TRBD2 (7 bases). The CDR3 covers 13 residues. Trimming removed 6 bases from V and 6 bases from J, with 16 bases in between. Germline CDR1 and CDR2: SGHRS and YFSETQ. The CDR3 sequence is CASKGEGVREQYF. As DNA, the CDR3 is TGCGCCAGCAAGGGGGAGGGCGTTCGCGAGCAGTACTTC.

The chain carries TRBV27 and TRBJ2-3; 12 bases are shared with TRBD2. Germline V gene lookup returns CDR1 MNHEY and CDR2 SMNVEV (reference sequence). This CDR3 region has 15 residues. The V and J ends lost 8 bases and 4 bases, in that order; junction bases with no gene match: 7. CDR3 sequence: CASSMTSGSADTQYF. The CDR3 region has the DNA TGTGCCAGCTCTATGACTAGCGGGAGTGCAGATACGCAGTATTTT.

The chain joins TRBV18 to TRBJ1-1; D ambiguous. Germline V gene sequence: CDR1 KGHSH, CDR2 LQKENI. This CDR3 has 14 residues. Trimming took off 1 base at V and 1 base at J, with 7 bases between the two ends. The CDR3: CASSPRGANTEAFF. The CDR3 coding sequence is TGTGCCAGCTCACCACGTGGAGCGAACACTGAAGCTTTCTTT. The full variable domain, in which reference TRBV18 and TRBJ1-1 provide the parts outside the CDR3, is NAGVMQNPRHLVRRRGQEARLRCSPMKGHSHVYWYRQLPEEGLKFMVYLQKENIIDESGMPKERFSAEFPKEGPSILRIQQVVRGDSAAYFCASSPRGANTEAFFGQGTRLTVV.

The chain employs TRBV7-3 and TRBJ2-2, with unresolved D. The ends were cut back, 1 base at V and 1 base at J, with 10 bases in the middle. In germline, CDR1 is SGHTA, CDR2 FQGTGA. The CDR3 covers 16 residues. In nucleotides, the CDR3 is TGTGCCAGCAGCTTAAGGGAACTCGGGAACACCGGGGAGCTGTTTTTT. Its protein product is CASSLRELGNTGELFF.

This clone was detected only once. The rearrangement uses TRBV11-2 and TRBJ2-4; 8 bases line up with TRBD2. Losses at the gene ends were 5 bases for V and 1 base for J; bases not matched to a gene: 7. The CDR3 is 16 residues long. Germline lookup yields CDR1 SGHAT and CDR2 FQNNGV. DNA of the CDR3: TGTGCCAGCAGCGATAGCGGGATAAGGGCCAAAAACATTCAGTACTTC. It codes for CASSDSGIRAKNIQYF.